This TCR beta chain came from a study of metastatic and nonmetastatic thyroid tumors. The overall study: Repertoires of blood and of tissue (tumor or nodule) from malignant and benign thyroid patients were compared. Study results and limitations: Significantly higher TCR beta diversity was reportedly seen in malignant thyroid tumors than benign nodules, in blood and tumor.

Until they underwent thyroid surgery, no patient had received any treatment. V dropped 2 bases and J dropped 0 bases, with 12 bases sitting between them. Germline CDR1 reads SGHRS; CDR2 reads YFSETQ. The CDR3 contains 15 residues. TCRdb re-called the PCR reads with MiXCR. Among under 20,000 clones listed, roughly 20% were seen once. As for this clone: Its target is not known.

The material sequenced was adjacent normal tissue. This clonotype was obtained from a female donor with papillary thyroid cancer or a benign thyroid nodule (not recorded which). Some clones in this sample may be carry-over from other donors' samples. This chain connects TRBV5-1 to TRBJ2-7; D call uncertain. CDR3 residues: CASSLEWSGSYEQYF. In DNA form, the CDR3 reads TGCGCCAGCAGCTTAGAGTGGTCGGGCTCCTACGAGCAGTACTTC.